This is a list of T cell receptor beta chains from one sample in a study of early T cells in non-severe SARS-CoV-2 infection. TCRdb used MiXCR to reprocess the 5' RACE reads, holding one entry per CDR3 protein. Seen here are about 28,000 distinct CDR3 sequences, about 4.6% observed once, and the top ten hold approximately 5.3%. The sequencing used whole blood, collected at baseline. The receptor source for this set is an adult who was a healthcare worker with PCR-confirmed SARS-CoV-2 infection or an uninfected control (not recorded which). Each CDR3 is given without its conserved first and last residue. The order of the fields is CDR3 length, D gene, V gene, CDR3 protein. The D gene is left open where the match is weak.

11,-,TRBV10-3,AISESYTGELF
12,-,TRBV5-1,ASSLDRVGETQY
14,-,TRBV3-1,ASSPLDRYPYNEQF
13,-,TRBV6-6,ASSYSKGVNTEAF
10,-,TRBV29-1,SVGTTPYEQY
12,-,TRBV10-3,AISRQARDYEQY
10,TRBD1,TRBV19,ASRDRDHEQY
12,TRBD2,TRBV20-1,SAIGLAGRQEQF
12,-,TRBV11-2,ASSLDRSTGKLF
12,-,TRBV20-1,SARQGDSNQPQH
12,-,TRBV29-1,SVGMAKPLNEQY
11,TRBD2,TRBV7-2,ASSIAGFNEQF
12,-,TRBV20-1,SASPPPLTDTQY
17,TRBD1,TRBV19,ASSSGTGGLGSGSNEQF
13,-,TRBV19,ASISSRPPNYGYT
16,TRBD1,TRBV20-1,SATRPGTGGTKGAEQY
18,TRBD1,TRBV11-3,ASSLVGTGGFDVMNTEAF
18,-,TRBV5-1,ASSLILEMPFFSSYNEQF
13,TRBD2,TRBV28,ASSFGEGRTDTQY
12,-,TRBV7-2,ASSSNLAYNEQF
10,-,TRBV9,ASSVDVYGYT
12,-,TRBV5-1,ASSLYTAGGELF
13,-,TRBV9,ASSVGIGHQYEQY
12,-,TRBV6-5,ASSYSSPGDTQY
12,TRBD1,TRBV10-3,AISESTGNYGYT
12,-,TRBV5-5,ASSFERGSNEQF
13,-,TRBV20-1,SARDPADGTETQY
12,-,TRBV12-3/TRBV12-4,ASSLMGAAYEQY
14,TRBD2,TRBV5-6,ASSLGRLAGVVEQF
10,-,TRBV12-3/TRBV12-4,ASRFDRREAF
13,TRBD1,TRBV7-9,ASSLPQGASYEQY
12,-,TRBV27,ASSSDHRVHEQY
15,-,TRBV6-5,ASSYSTAGRARNEQF
11,TRBD1,TRBV29-1,SGGTGTGSEQY
11,-,TRBV20-1,SATSRSWDEQY
10,-,TRBV19,ASSTLGAEAF
13,TRBD1,TRBV6-5,ASSYPVGQQETQY
14,-,TRBV5-5,ASSLAQGMGTDTQY
13,TRBD2,TRBV11-2,ASSLATSGIYEQY
11,-,TRBV20-1,SATSSGTDTQY